This entry lists 29 T cell receptor beta chains sequenced from one sample in a study of cytomegalovirus exposure and HLA in healthy donors. The study ran its PCR with 60 Vbeta and 13 Jbeta primers. Repertoires were generated with immunoSEQ multiplex PCR, while TCRdb's copy carries only in-frame clones and drops some. The sample has some 120,000 clones; about 82% are singletons. Source material: PBMCs. All receptors come from a man aged 50 or older in good health and CMV-seronegative.

The chain couples TRBV11-2 to TRBJ2-1; no firm D call. V lost 1 base, J lost 9 bases, and 10 bases lay in between. Germline loops: CDR1 SGHAT, CDR2 FQNNGV. CDR3 length: 13 residues. The CDR3 sequence: CASSLVGGSEQFF. The CDR3 coding sequence is TGTGCCAGCAGCTTAGTTGGTGGCTCTGAGCAGTTCTTC.

As concerns this clone: The sample contains more than one DNA sequence encoding this CDR3. This rearrangement joins TRBV5-4 to TRBJ2-4; TRBD2 might be the D (6 bases). This CDR3 has 15 residues. The germline V and J ends were trimmed by 2 bases and 0 bases, with 9 bases remaining between them. Looked up from germline, CDR1 is SGHNT and CDR2 is YYREEE (reference sequence). The CDR3 DNA reads TGTGCCAGCAGCTTTTCGGGACTAGCCAAAAACATTCAGTACTTC. This encodes CASSFSGLAKNIQYF.

The sample holds one count of this clone. This chain connects TRBV11-2 to TRBJ2-5; D perhaps matches TRBD1 (6 bases). The last part of the DNA fits TRBJ2-7 better; the J call may be wrong. This CDR3 is built from 15 residues. Germline V gives CDR1 SGHAT, CDR2 FQNNGV. The CDR3 region has the DNA TGTGCCAGCAGCTTAGGACAGGTCAGCTCCTACGAGCAGTACTTC. Translating it yields CASSLGQVSSYEQYF.

The rearrangement uses TRBV5-4 and TRBJ1-2, with D maybe TRBD1 (5 bases). The ends were cut back, 0 bases at V and 8 bases at J, with 11 bases in the middle. The CDR3 loop spans 13 amino acids. Germline V gene sequence: CDR1 SGHNT, CDR2 YYREEE (reference sequence). CDR3 DNA sequence: TGTGCCAGCAGCTTGGAACCAGGGAAGGGCTACACCTTC. This sequence encodes CASSLEPGKGYTF.

The chain combines TRBV5-1 with TRBJ2-1, with D maybe TRBD1 (6 bases). Per the germline V gene, CDR1 is SGHRS and CDR2 is YFSETQ. This CDR3 contains 15 residues. The V end was cut by 4 bases, the J end by 6 bases, with 17 bases between. DNA for the CDR3: TGCGCCAGCAGCGGGGGCCAACTAACGAGCAATGAGCAGTTCTTC. Translation gives CASSGGQLTSNEQFF.

V gene TRBV28 combines with J gene TRBJ2-3; 10 nucleotides align to TRBD2. This CDR3 contains 12 residues. CDR1 is MDHEN, CDR2 SYDVKM, per germline. V gave up 6 bases and J gave up 11 bases; unmatched junction bases: 5. CDR3 DNA sequence: TGTGCCAGCAGAATTAGCGGGGGGCTGCAGTATTTT. It yields the protein CASRISGGLQYF.

In its sample, this clone was seen once. J is TRBJ2-5 and V is TRBV6-1; TRBD2 matches 7 bases. Trimming removed 8 bases from V and 5 bases from J; junction bases left unmatched: 11. The CDR3 length is 14 residues. Germline-derived CDR1 and CDR2 are MNHNS and SASEGT. In DNA, the CDR3 is TGTGCCAGCGACCCAGCGGGGAGTCGGGAGACCCAGTACTTC. Encoded protein: CASDPAGSRETQYF.

The count of this clone is one. The chain is built from TRBV2 and TRBJ2-5; a weak D match, TRBD2 (6 bases). The J call may be mistaken, given a closer DNA end match to TRBJ2-7. This CDR3 spans 15 amino acids. From germline, CDR1 is SNHLY and CDR2 FYNNEI. CDR3 DNA sequence: TGTGCCAGCAGTGACGTTGGAGGGAAGTCCTACGAGCAGTACTTC. Protein sequence: CASSDVGGKSYEQYF.

The chain couples TRBV6-5 to TRBJ1-1; possibly TRBD1 for D (6 bases). Germline CDR1 MNHEY, CDR2 SVGAGI. The CDR3 length is 14 residues. Between the trimmed V and J ends, which lost 4 bases and 5 bases, there was a span of 14 bases. The CDR3 nucleotides read TGTGCCAGCAGTTTCGACAAAAGGGGGACTGAAGCTTTCTTT. Protein sequence: CASSFDKRGTEAFF.

This chain links TRBV2 with TRBJ2-5; D gene unclear. Germline values: CDR1 SNHLY, CDR2 FYNNEI. The CDR3 totals 13 residues. The V end lost 7 bases, the J end lost 2 bases, and 11 bases lay between the germline ends. The chain's CDR3 is CASTTSRQETQYF. DNA of the CDR3: TGTGCCAGCACTACTTCGAGGCAAGAGACCCAGTACTTC.

This clone was recorded only once. The rearrangement uses TRBV6-5 and TRBJ2-3; TRBD2 matches at 10 bases. Germline CDR1 and CDR2: MNHEY and SVGAGI. Trimming removed 6 bases from V and 3 bases from J; junction bases left unmatched: 0. This CDR3 spans 13 amino acids. In DNA, the CDR3 is TGTGCCAGCAGACTAGCGGGGACAGATACGCAGTATTTT. Encoded protein: CASRLAGTDTQYF.

The count of this clone is one. The V and J genes are TRBV7-2 and TRBJ1-6, with D possibly being TRBD1 (5 bases). Per the germline V gene, CDR1 is SGHTA and CDR2 is FQGNSA. The CDR3 has 15 residues. The V end lost 1 base, the J end lost 4 bases, and 8 bases lay between the germline ends. The CDR3 DNA reads as TGTGCCAGCAGCTTAGGACAGAATTATAATTCACCCCTCCACTTT. It yields the protein CASSLGQNYNSPLHF.

The chain couples TRBV5-1 to TRBJ1-1; D not certain. This CDR3 spans 13 amino acids. V was clipped by 4 bases and J by 0 bases, with 7 bases between them. The germline gives CDR1 SGHRS, CDR2 YFSETQ. Here the CDR3 DNA reads TGCGCCAGCAGCGACCGGGTGAACACTGAAGCTTTCTTT. It specifies CASSDRVNTEAFF.

CDR3 in amino acids: CASSRLGKANTGELFF. The CDR3 DNA reads TGTGCCAGCAGCCGCCTCGGGAAAGCGAACACCGGGGAGCTGTTTTTT. The J gene is TRBJ2-2, the V gene TRBV5-8; TRBD2 might be the D (5 bases). This CDR3 contains 16 residues. Germline V gene lookup returns CDR1 SGHTS and CDR2 YDEGEE. V was clipped by 4 bases and J by 0 bases, with 13 bases between them.

This clone was found a few times. This chain joins TRBV19 and TRBJ2-1, with D perhaps TRBD1 (6 bases). Trimming pared 1 base from V and 4 bases from J, leaving 14 bases between. The CDR3 length is 16 residues. The V gene's germline CDR1 is LNHDA and CDR2 SQIVND (reference sequence). The CDR3, as DNA: TGTGCCAGTAGTATAGGGGCCGGACAGTCTTACAATGAGCAGTTCTTC. Its protein product is CASSIGAGQSYNEQFF.

The genes are TRBV4-1 and TRBJ2-4; no clear D. V was cut by 1 base and J by 0 bases, with 10 bases left in between. The CDR3 spans 16 residues. Germline V gene lookup returns CDR1 MGHRA and CDR2 YSYEKL. As DNA, the CDR3 is TGCGCCAGCAGCCAAGTAGCCCCCGAAGCCAAAAACATTCAGTACTTC. This gives the protein CASSQVAPEAKNIQYF.

This rearrangement joins TRBV7-9 to TRBJ1-3; no firm D call. The CDR3 length is 11 residues. V was cut by 3 bases and J by 8 bases, with 5 bases left in between. In germline, CDR1 is SEHNR, CDR2 FQNEAQ (reference sequence). CDR3 residues: CASSLSDTIYF. CDR3 coding DNA: TGTGCCAGCAGCTTGAGTGACACCATATATTTT.

This chain connects TRBV7-9 to TRBJ1-6, with D perhaps TRBD1 (5 bases). There are 13 residues in the CDR3. Germline V gene lookup returns CDR1 SEHNR and CDR2 FQNEAQ (reference sequence). V lost 5 bases and J lost 7, with 9 bases in between. In DNA form, the CDR3 reads TGTGCCAGCAGCGTTTACAGGAATTCACCCCTCCACTTT. Amino acids: CASSVYRNSPLHF.

The V and J genes are TRBV4-3 and TRBJ2-7, with 7 bases aligning to TRBD1. Germline V gene data show CDR1 as LGHNA and CDR2 as YSLEER. CDR3 size: 15 residues. V shed 0 bases, J shed 3 bases, and the junction held 5 bases outside the gene matches. CDR3 in amino acids: CASSQEFNRGYEQYF. For the CDR3, the DNA is TGCGCCAGCAGCCAAGAATTCAACAGGGGCTACGAGCAGTACTTC.

The V call is TRBV4-3, the J call TRBJ1-2; TRBD1 agrees at 7 bases. The CDR3 sequence is 15 residues long. Germline loops: CDR1 LGHNA, CDR2 YSLEER. Germline trimming cut 4 bases from V and 4 bases from J; bases unmatched to any gene: 9. The CDR3 nucleotides are TGCGCCAGCAGCCGAGTAAGGGGGCAGGGCTATGGCTACACCTTC. It is translated as CASSRVRGQGYGYTF.

The V and J genes are TRBV10-3 and TRBJ2-3; TRBD2 aligns across 10 bases. Germline CDR1 and CDR2: ENHRY and SYGVKD. This CDR3 is built from 14 residues. CDR3 in DNA: TGTGCTTACCGGACTAGCGGAAACACAGATACGCAGTATTTT. Protein sequence: CAYRTSGNTDTQYF.

The V gene is TRBV19, the J gene TRBJ2-3, with D perhaps matching TRBD2 (7 bases). The CDR3 has 17 amino acids. The V end lost 6 bases, the J end lost 0 bases, and 19 bases lay between the germline ends. Per the germline V gene, CDR1 is LNHDA and CDR2 is SQIVND (reference sequence). CDR3 sequence: CASRGRGGRTSTDTQYF. CDR3 DNA sequence: TGTGCCAGTAGGGGAAGGGGGGGCCGTACTAGCACAGATACGCAGTATTTT.

The rearrangement links TRBV19 to TRBJ1-1; 7 bases align to TRBD1. With V trimmed by 5 bases and J by 4 bases, 4 bases remained unmatched. The CDR3 contains 13 residues. The V gene's germline CDR1 is LNHDA and CDR2 SQIVND (reference sequence). The CDR3 region has the DNA TGTGCCAGTAGTGGACAGGAGGGCACTGAAGCTTTCTTT. This gives the protein CASSGQEGTEAFF. Using reference TRBV19 and TRBJ1-1 for the parts outside the CDR3, the full variable domain is DGGITQSPKYLFRKEGQNVTLSCEQNLNHDAMYWYRQDPGQGLRLIYYSQIVNDFQKGDIAEGYSVSREKKESFPLTVTSAQKNPTAFYLCASSGQEGTEAFFGQGTRLTVV.

In its sample, this clone was seen once. The chain uses TRBV29-1 and TRBJ2-2, with 7 bases identical to TRBD1. Per the germline V gene, CDR1 is SQVTM and CDR2 is ANQGSEA. The CDR3 spans 13 residues. Trimming cost V 5 bases and J 1 base; bases outside gene matches: 1. The CDR3 protein is CSVRTGNTGELFF. The CDR3 bases are TGCAGCGTTCGGACAGGGAACACCGGGGAGCTGTTTTTT.

This chain uses TRBV6-1 with TRBJ1-3, with 9 bases identical to TRBD1. This CDR3 is built from 17 residues. Germline values: CDR1 MNHNS, CDR2 SASEGT. V shed 4 bases, J shed 2 bases, and the junction held 9 bases outside the gene matches. In DNA form, the CDR3 reads TGTGCCAGCAGTGCCATGGGACAGGGAGAAGCTGGAAACACCATATATTTT. It codes for CASSAMGQGEAGNTIYF.

The chain uses TRBV28 and TRBJ2-1; 7 bases are a match to TRBD1. There are 12 residues in the CDR3. Trimming at V came to 5 bases and at J to 7 bases, leaving 2 bases not matched to a gene. Germline V gene sequence: CDR1 MDHEN, CDR2 SYDVKM. CDR3 sequence (DNA): TGTGCCAGCAGTCCACAGGGGAATGAGCAGTTCTTC. Its protein is CASSPQGNEQFF.

In nucleotides, the CDR3 is TGCGCCAGCAGCCGGGCGGGGGGGCGGGGAGATACGCAGTATTTT. Residues: CASSRAGGRGDTQYF. The chain is built from TRBV4-1 and TRBJ2-3; TRBD2 matches at 9 bases. Trimming at V came to 4 bases and at J to 5 bases, leaving 7 bases not matched to a gene. The CDR3 spans 15 residues. Germline loops: CDR1 MGHRA, CDR2 YSYEKL.

DNA of the CDR3: TGTGCCAGCAGCTTAGGAGGGATCAACTATGGCTACACCTTC. It yields the protein CASSLGGINYGYTF. The chain carries TRBV7-2 and TRBJ1-2; D unresolved. Trimming stripped 1 base from V and 2 bases from J, with 8 bases between. CDR1 and CDR2 (germline): SGHTA, FQGNSA. CDR3 length equals 14 residues.

This chain links TRBV10-3 with TRBJ2-4, with 7 bases that match TRBD1. This CDR3 has 14 residues. Per germline, CDR1 ENHRY and CDR2 SYGVKD. After removal of 2 bases from V and 4 bases from J, the junction contained 2 bases not matched to a gene. This CDR3 reads CAISEDRAKNIQYF. CDR3 bases: TGTGCCATCAGTGAGGACAGGGCAAAAAACATTCAGTACTTC.